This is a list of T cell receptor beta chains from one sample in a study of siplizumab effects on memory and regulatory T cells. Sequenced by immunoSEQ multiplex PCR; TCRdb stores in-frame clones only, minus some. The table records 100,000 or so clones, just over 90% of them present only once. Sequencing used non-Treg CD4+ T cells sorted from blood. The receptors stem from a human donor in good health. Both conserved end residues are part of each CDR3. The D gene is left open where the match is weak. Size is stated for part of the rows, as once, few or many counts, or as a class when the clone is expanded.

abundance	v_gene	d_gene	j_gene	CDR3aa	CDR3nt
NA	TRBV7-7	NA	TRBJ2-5	CASSRTADQETQYF	TGTGCCAGCAGCCGGACAGCTGACCAAGAGACCCAGTACTTC
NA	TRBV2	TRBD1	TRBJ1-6	CASNSNTGGYNSPLHF	TGTGCCAGCAATTCGAATACAGGGGGATATAATTCACCCCTCCACTTT
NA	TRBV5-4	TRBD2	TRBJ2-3	CASSVKAGPNTDTQYF	TGTGCCAGCAGCGTTAAAGCGGGGCCAAACACAGATACGCAGTATTTT
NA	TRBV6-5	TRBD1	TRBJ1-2	CASSSKTGASGYTF	TGTGCCAGCAGCTCGAAAACAGGGGCGAGCGGCTACACCTTC
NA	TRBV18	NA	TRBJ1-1	CASSSRTEPPAFF	TGTGCCAGCTCCTCCCGGACGGAACCCCCGGCTTTCTTT
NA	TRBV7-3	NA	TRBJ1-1	CASSLKEGSTEAFF	TGTGCCAGCAGCTTAAAGGAGGGGTCCACTGAAGCTTTCTTT
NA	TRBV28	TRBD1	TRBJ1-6	CASSWSGTADSPLHF	TGTGCCAGCAGTTGGTCCGGGACAGCAGATTCACCCCTCCACTTT
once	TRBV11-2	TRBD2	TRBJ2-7	CASSGGGTRVPYEQYF	TGTGCCAGCAGCGGGGGGGGGACTAGAGTCCCCTACGAGCAGTACTTC
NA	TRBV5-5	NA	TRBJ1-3	CASSPPGENTIYF	TGTGCCAGCAGTCCCCCCGGGGAGAACACCATATATTTT
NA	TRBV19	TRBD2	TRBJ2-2	CASRPKLAGYTGELFF	TGTGCCAGTAGGCCGAAACTAGCGGGTTACACCGGGGAGCTGTTTTTT